The 21 T cell receptor beta chains below come from one sample, sequenced in a study of cytomegalovirus exposure and HLA in healthy donors. Both 60 Vbeta primers and 13 Jbeta primers went into the PCR. Produced via immunoSEQ multiplex PCR; TCRdb's table is partial and in-frame only. Of about 160,000 clones listed, about 85% are singletons. The sample comprised PBMCs. The origin of the receptors is a human donor in good health.

The chain joins TRBV7-9 to TRBJ1-1; no firm D call. CDR1 is SEHNR, CDR2 FQNEAQ, per germline (reference sequence). The CDR3 has 12 amino acids. The V end was cut by 0 bases, the J end by 10 bases, with 9 bases between. The CDR3 loop reads CASSLAREGAFF. CDR3 nucleotides: TGTGCCAGCAGCTTAGCGCGTGAGGGAGCTTTCTTT.

The J gene is TRBJ2-2, the V gene TRBV6-6; the match to TRBD1 covers 9 bases. J gave up 5 bases and V 8 bases, and 9 bases lay outside the gene matches. Germline values: CDR1 MNHNY, CDR2 SVGAGI (reference sequence). The CDR3 spans 15 residues. CDR3 DNA sequence: TGTGCCAGCTTTCCCGGGACAGGGATGACCGGGGAGCTGTTTTTT. Protein product: CASFPGTGMTGELFF.

Only one count was recorded for this clone. This chain uses TRBV4-2 with TRBJ2-3, with TRBD2 identical over 8 bases. The CDR3 is 15 residues long. J gave up 5 bases and V 1 base, and 5 bases lay outside the gene matches. CDR1 is LGHNA and CDR2 is YNFKEQ in the germline V gene. The CDR3 coding sequence is TGTGCCAGCAGCCAAGCGGGGGGGGTGGGAGATACGCAGTATTTT. It is translated as CASSQAGGVGDTQYF.

The chain carries TRBV7-9 and TRBJ1-6, with D possibly being TRBD1 (5 bases). V lost 5 bases and J lost 3, with 23 bases in between. CDR3 length: 19 residues. Germline CDR1 and CDR2: SEHNR and FQNEAQ (reference sequence). The CDR3 DNA is TGTGCCAGCAGCCCCACCCGGGGGGACGACGACGACTATAATTCACCCCTCCACTTT. This gives the protein CASSPTRGDDDDYNSPLHF. The full variable domain, rest sourced from reference TRBV7-9 and TRBJ1-6, is DTGVSQNPRHKITKRGQNVTFRCDPISEHNRLYWYRQTLGQGPEFLTYFQNEAQLEKSRLLSDRFSAERPKGSFSTLEIQRTEQGDSAMYLCASSPTRGDDDDYNSPLHFGNGTRLTVT.

In nucleotides, the CDR3 is TGTGCCAGCAGCCTCGGGAGGTTTGACCCCTACGAGCAGTACTTC. It is translated as CASSLGRFDPYEQYF. This rearrangement joins TRBV7-9 to TRBJ2-7; 7 bases line up with TRBD2. Germline values: CDR1 SEHNR, CDR2 FQNEAQ (reference sequence). Losses at the gene ends were 5 bases for V and 2 bases for J; bases not matched to a gene: 9. The CDR3 totals 15 residues.

The rearrangement links TRBV7-9 to TRBJ2-5, with TRBD1 identical over 7 bases. With 6 bases clipped from V and 4 bases from J, the junction kept 11 bases outside the gene matches. The germline V gene has CDR1 SEHNR and CDR2 FQNEAQ (reference sequence). CDR3 length: 15 residues. CDR3 protein: CASSQTGQNTETQYF. The CDR3 DNA is TGTGCCAGCAGTCAGACGGGACAGAATACAGAGACCCAGTACTTC.

This clone has more than one count but fewer than ten. The rearrangement joins TRBV5-1 to TRBJ1-1; 8 nucleotides agree with TRBD1. Germline V gene data show CDR1 as SGHRS and CDR2 as YFSETQ. The CDR3 is 15 amino acids. Germline trimming cut 3 bases from V and 1 base from J; bases unmatched to any gene: 5. The DNA for the CDR3 is TGCGCCAGCAGCTCGACAGGGGTACGGAACACTGAAGCTTTCTTT. Its protein product is CASSSTGVRNTEAFF.

The V and J genes are TRBV5-6 and TRBJ1-2, with TRBD1 as a possible D gene (6 bases). This CDR3 is 14 amino acids long. Germline V gene lookup returns CDR1 SGHDT and CDR2 YYEEEE. V gave up 3 bases and J gave up 2 bases, with 11 bases separating them. The CDR3 region has the DNA TGTGCCAGCAGCTGGGAGGGGGGCAACTATGGCTACACCTTC. This sequence encodes CASSWEGGNYGYTF.

The chain links TRBV5-1 to TRBJ2-1; TRBD1 might be the D (6 bases). V dropped 4 bases and J dropped 0 bases, with 11 bases sitting between them. This CDR3 is 15 amino acids long. Germline V CDR1 and CDR2: SGHRS, YFSETQ. CDR3 nucleotides: TGCGCCAGCAGCGAAACAGGGAGCTCCTACAATGAGCAGTTCTTC. Its translation: CASSETGSSYNEQFF.

This clone appeared a single time. The chain uses TRBV27 and TRBJ1-5; 9 bases are a match to TRBD1. Trimming removed 0 bases from V and 4 bases from J; junction bases left unmatched: 4. The CDR3 sequence is 16 residues long. Germline V gives CDR1 MNHEY, CDR2 SMNVEV (reference sequence). The CDR3 bases are TGTGCCAGCAGTTTATCACCTGGACAGGGGAATCAGCCCCAGCATTTT. Its protein product is CASSLSPGQGNQPQHF.

The V and J genes are TRBV19 and TRBJ1-1; D is uncertain. Per the germline V gene, CDR1 is LNHDA and CDR2 is SQIVND (reference sequence). This CDR3 comprises 14 residues. The V gene lost 0 bases and the J gene lost 0 bases, with 5 bases spanning the gap. The CDR3 bases are TGTGCCAGTAGTATAGACAGATTGAACACTGAAGCTTTCTTT. Its translation: CASSIDRLNTEAFF.

This chain uses TRBV2 with TRBJ1-3, with TRBD1 as a possible D gene (6 bases). With 6 bases removed from V and 0 bases from J, the gap between germline ends came to 12 bases. In germline, CDR1 is SNHLY, CDR2 FYNNEI. The length of the CDR3 is 15 residues. CDR3 DNA sequence: TGTGCCAGCAGGGGTACAGGGAACTCTGGAAACACCATATATTTT. Protein: CASRGTGNSGNTIYF.

In the case of this clone: A far larger clone is a single base away, which makes a read error likely. The chain couples TRBV6-1 to TRBJ1-1; 9 nucleotides agree with TRBD1. The CDR3 sequence is 13 residues long. J gave up 6 bases and V 6 bases, and 5 bases lay outside the gene matches. CDR1 is MNHNS and CDR2 is SASEGT in the germline V gene. The DNA for the CDR3 is TGTGCCAGCAGGTTGACAGGGGGGGCTGAAGCTTTCTTT. Translated: CASRLTGGAEAFF.

The rearrangement links TRBV7-6 to TRBJ2-7, with D unresolved. The V end lost 3 bases, the J end lost 7 bases, and 13 bases lay between the germline ends. The germline V gene encodes CDR1 SGHVS and CDR2 FNYEAQ. The CDR3 sequence is 13 residues long. In DNA, the CDR3 is TGTGCCAGCAGCTTTGGGCCCCCGAATGAGCAGTACTTC. Amino acid sequence: CASSFGPPNEQYF.

V and J are TRBV19 and TRBJ2-7, with TRBD1 matching over 7 bases. J was trimmed by 1 base and V by 1 base; bases with no gene match: 1. The V gene's germline CDR1 is LNHDA and CDR2 SQIVND (reference sequence). The CDR3 extends over 14 amino acids. For the CDR3, the DNA is TGTGCCAGTAGTATAGGACAGGGATCCTACGAGCAGTACTTC. Protein: CASSIGQGSYEQYF.

The rearrangement joins TRBV4-3 to TRBJ2-7; 10 bases align to TRBD2. The CDR3 has 17 amino acids. CDR1 and CDR2 from the germline V gene are LGHNA and YSLEER. The V segment lost 5 bases and the J segment 5 bases; nucleotides outside the gene matches: 15. The CDR3 nucleotides are TGCGCCAGCAGCTTAAATATCGGGCTAGCGGGAGCTGACGAGCAGTACTTC. Its protein is CASSLNIGLAGADEQYF.

The table lists this clone with a count of one. The chain employs TRBV7-8 and TRBJ1-6; TRBD1 is a possible D gene (6 bases). The V end lost 0 bases, the J end lost 8 bases, and 14 bases lay between the germline ends. Germline V gives CDR1 SGHVS, CDR2 FQNEAQ. This CDR3 is built from 16 residues. CDR3: CASSLAAGASDSPLHF. CDR3 DNA: TGTGCCAGCAGCTTAGCGGCGGGGGCATCCGATTCACCCCTCCACTTT. Variable domain in full (rest from reference TRBV7-8 and TRBJ1-6): GAGVSQSPRYKVAKRGQDVALRCDPISGHVSLFWYQQALGQGPEFLTYFQNEAQLDKSGLPSDRFFAERPEGSVSTLKIQRTQQEDSAVYLCASSLAAGASDSPLHFGNGTRLTVT.

Concerning this clone itself: This CDR3 fails to terminate in the conserved phenylalanine or tryptophan, so it likely reflects a read error. The rearrangement links TRBV28 to TRBJ2-7; 10 positions agree with TRBD2. V lost 10 bases, J lost 9 bases, and 12 bases stayed unmatched. The germline V gene has CDR1 MDHEN and CDR2 SYDVKM. The CDR3 loop spans 13 amino acids. The CDR3 here is CATLGTSVKMQYS. Here the CDR3 DNA reads TGTGCCACCTTAGGGACTAGCGTAAAGATGCAGTACTCC.

The chain combines TRBV11-2 with TRBJ1-1; D remains ambiguous. The ends were cut back, 2 bases at V and 5 bases at J, with 12 bases in the middle. The germline V gene has CDR1 SGHAT and CDR2 FQNNGV. This CDR3 has 14 amino acids. The CDR3 DNA reads as TGTGCCAGCAGCTTAATGTATCGGTTGACTGAAGCTTTCTTT. This gives the protein CASSLMYRLTEAFF.

The V call is TRBV6-6, the J call TRBJ2-7; 8 bases are a match to TRBD1. Germline V gene data show CDR1 as MNHNY and CDR2 as SVGAGI (reference sequence). CDR3 size: 15 residues. Trimming removed 4 bases from V and 5 bases from J; junction bases left unmatched: 10. CDR3 region: CASSSKTGASNEQYF. The CDR3 nucleotides are TGTGCCAGCAGTTCTAAGACAGGGGCTTCAAACGAGCAGTACTTC.

The genes are TRBV7-9 and TRBJ2-7, with TRBD1 matching over 8 bases. Germline lookup yields CDR1 SEHNR and CDR2 FQNEAQ (reference sequence). The CDR3 runs to 15 residues. J was trimmed by 2 bases and V by 5 bases; bases with no gene match: 8. The CDR3 DNA is TGTGCCAGCAGCCCGGGGACAGGATGGACCTACGAGCAGTACTTC. Protein: CASSPGTGWTYEQYF.